The 30 T cell receptor beta chains below were found in one sample sequenced in a study of T cell repertoires in cytomegalovirus infection. TCRdb reprocessed the reads via MiXCR and lists one record per CDR3 protein. The table records hundreds of thousands of distinct CDR3 sequences, roughly a sixth of them present only once. Source material: PBMCs. Source of these receptors: a human donor in good health (CMV status not recorded). Some clones in this sample may be carry-over from other donors' samples.

Only a few counts were recorded for this clonotype. The chain recombines TRBV5-6 with TRBJ2-7; 9 positions match TRBD1. Germline CDR1 reads SGHDT; CDR2 reads YYEEEE. CDR3 length: 14 amino acids. V dropped 5 bases and J dropped 4; count of bases not matched to a gene: 7. DNA for the CDR3: TGTGCCAGCAGAGCAACCGGGACAGGGTACGAGCAGTACTTC. Its protein is CASRATGTGYEQYF.

This clonotype was seen a few times. V is TRBV5-1 and J is TRBJ2-5; D ambiguous. The germline gives CDR1 SGHRS, CDR2 YFSETQ. V lost 5 bases, J lost 1 base, and 12 bases lay in between. The CDR3 sequence is 14 residues long. The CDR3 sequence is CASRNGRPQETQYF. CDR3 DNA: TGCGCCAGCAGAAACGGACGTCCCCAAGAGACCCAGTACTTC.

The J gene is TRBJ2-2, the V gene TRBV5-4; 11 bases match TRBD1. Germline V gives CDR1 SGHNT, CDR2 YYREEE (reference sequence). V trimming: 5 bases; J trimming: 2 bases; junction bases outside the gene matches: 8. The CDR3 extends over 17 amino acids. The CDR3 region is CASRRLGQGANTGELFF. For the CDR3, the DNA is TGTGCCAGCAGGAGACTCGGACAGGGGGCAAACACCGGGGAGCTGTTTTTT. The full variable domain, its missing parts supplied by reference TRBV5-4 and TRBJ2-2, is ETGVTQSPTHLIKTRGQQVTLRCSSQSGHNTVSWYQQALGQGPQFIFQYYREEENGRGNFPPRFSGLQFPNYSSELNVNALELDDSALYLCASRRLGQGANTGELFFGEGSRLTVL.

As concerns this clonotype: One base away lies a much larger clone, so this may be a sequencing read error. The chain links TRBV28 to TRBJ2-6, with a possible D match to TRBD2 (6 bases). The CDR3 consists of 17 residues. Germline lookup yields CDR1 MDHEN and CDR2 SYDVKM. CDR3 region: CASRPKRVNSGSNVLTF. In nucleotides, the CDR3 is TGTGCCAGCAGACCTAAGCGGGTTAACTCTGGGTCCAACGTCCTGACTTTC.

This clonotype was seen a handful of times. This chain links TRBV7-2 with TRBJ2-3, with 8 bases aligning to TRBD2. V was pared by 7 bases and J by 6 bases, with 9 bases of the junction left unmatched. CDR3 length: 14 amino acids. CDR1 is SGHTA, CDR2 FQGNSA, per germline. The DNA for the CDR3 is TGTGCCAGCACGCCCAGCGGGGGCAGGGATACGCAGTATTTT. Translating it yields CASTPSGGRDTQYF.

This clonotype was counted many times. This chain joins TRBV7-2 and TRBJ1-4, with D unresolved. Germline loops: CDR1 SGHTA, CDR2 FQGNSA. The CDR3 runs to 15 residues. The V end lost 6 bases, the J end lost 0 bases, and 11 bases lay between the germline ends. Here the CDR3 DNA reads TGTGCCAGCAGTTCTCAGGCCTCAACTAATGAAAAACTGTTTTTT. Protein product: CASSSQASTNEKLFF.

This chain links TRBV29-1 with TRBJ1-1; D uncertain. Deletions cut 1 base from V and 1 base from J, with 7 bases between. The length of the CDR3 is 13 residues. The germline CDR1 and CDR2 sequences are SQVTM and ANQGSEA. CDR3 sequence: CSVEGTANTEAFF. The CDR3 DNA sequence: TGCAGCGTTGAAGGGACGGCGAACACTGAAGCTTTCTTT. The full variable domain, its missing parts supplied by reference TRBV29-1 and TRBJ1-1, is SAVISQKPSRDICQRGTSLTIQCQVDSQVTMMFWYRQQPGQSLTLIATANQGSEATYESGFVIDKFPISRPNLTFSTLTVSNMSPEDSSIYLCSVEGTANTEAFFGQGTRLTVV.

The chain links TRBV7-9 to TRBJ1-5; D gene uncertain. Germline V gene data show CDR1 as SEHNR and CDR2 as FQNEAQ (reference sequence). This CDR3 contains 14 residues. V lost 3 bases and J 4 bases, leaving 10 bases between the germline ends. This chain's CDR3 is CASSFGGTNQPQHF. The CDR3 coding sequence is TGTGCCAGCAGCTTTGGTGGCACGAATCAGCCCCAGCATTTT.

This clonotype was recorded many times. V usage is TRBV20-1 and J usage is TRBJ2-7, with 10 nucleotides matching TRBD2. CDR3 size: 16 residues. The V segment lost 2 bases and the J segment 0 bases; nucleotides outside the gene matches: 7. Germline loops: CDR1 DFQATT, CDR2 SNEGSKA (reference sequence). Written as DNA, the CDR3 is TGCAGTGCTAGAAGGTCTAGCGGGGGCAACTCCTACGAGCAGTACTTC. It specifies CSARRSSGGNSYEQYF.

This clonotype was seen more than once but under ten times. The gene calls are TRBV10-3 and TRBJ1-1, with a weak D call TRBD1 (6 bases). In germline, CDR1 is ENHRY, CDR2 SYGVKD. V lost 6 bases and J 5 bases, leaving 10 bases between the germline ends. CDR3 length: 12 amino acids. The CDR3: CAIRDSGTEAFF. In DNA, the CDR3 is TGTGCCATCAGGGACAGCGGGACTGAAGCTTTCTTT.

This clonotype was seen ten or more times. The CDR3 DNA reads TGTGCCAGCAGCCCTCGGACAGGGGGACTCTCTGGGGCCAACGTCCTGACTTTC. Translation: CASSPRTGGLSGANVLTF. This sequence joins TRBV7-9 and TRBJ2-6; 10 bases are shared with TRBD1. V shed 5 bases and J 0 bases; nucleotides not matched to a gene: 7. In germline, CDR1 is SEHNR, CDR2 FQNEAQ (reference sequence). The CDR3 is 18 residues long.

The CDR3, as DNA: TGTGCCAGCAGTTTAGCAGACCTAGCGGGGGGGACAGATACGCAGTATTTT. Translated, it gives CASSLADLAGGTDTQYF. The rearrangement uses TRBV12-3 or TRBV12-4 and TRBJ2-3, with 12 bases lining up with TRBD2. V was pared by 0 bases and J by 3 bases, with 4 bases of the junction left unmatched. The CDR3 runs 17 residues.

This clonotype has just a few counts. The V gene is TRBV7-9, the J gene TRBJ2-1, with D perhaps matching TRBD2 (5 bases). Between the trimmed V and J ends, which lost 4 bases and 0 bases, there was a span of 10 bases. The germline V gene has CDR1 SEHNR and CDR2 FQNEAQ (reference sequence). The CDR3 consists of 15 residues. The CDR3 region has the DNA TGTGCCAGCAGCTCCCCCCGGGGCTCCTACAATGAGCAGTTCTTC. Its protein product is CASSSPRGSYNEQFF.

This sequence joins TRBV19 and TRBJ1-5; D remains unclear. The V gene lost 2 bases and the J gene lost 3 bases, with 8 bases spanning the gap. CDR3 length equals 14 residues. Germline V lookup: CDR1 LNHDA, CDR2 SQIVND (reference sequence). CDR3 sequence reads: CASSISGFNQPQHF. CDR3 nucleotides: TGTGCCAGTAGTATATCCGGGTTCAATCAGCCCCAGCATTTT.

The rearrangement joins TRBV7-9 to TRBJ2-3; D is unresolved. V was pared by 2 bases and J by 5 bases, with 11 bases between. The CDR3 sequence is 14 residues long. Looked up from germline, CDR1 is SEHNR and CDR2 is FQNEAQ (reference sequence). Written as DNA, the CDR3 is TGTGCCAGCAGCTTATCTACAGCCCGAGATACGCAGTATTTT. Protein sequence: CASSLSTARDTQYF.

This clonotype turned up a few times. The rearrangement links TRBV7-2 to TRBJ2-1; TRBD1 might be the D (6 bases). Germline assignment: CDR1 SGHTA and CDR2 FQGNSA. Deletions cut 1 base from V and 8 bases from J, with 15 bases between. There are 15 residues in the CDR3. This CDR3 reads CASSLGQAASYEQFF. CDR3 bases: TGTGCCAGCAGCTTAGGACAGGCAGCCAGCTATGAGCAGTTCTTC.

The gene calls are TRBV25-1 and TRBJ2-1, with TRBD2 as a possible D gene (6 bases). V was pared by 1 base and J by 3 bases, with 13 bases between. The CDR3 loop spans 16 amino acids. Per germline, CDR1 MGHDK and CDR2 SYGVNS. This CDR3 is CASSESLAGLYNEQFF. The CDR3 region has the DNA TGTGCCAGCAGTGAATCCTTGGCGGGGCTCTACAATGAGCAGTTCTTC.

This clonotype was recorded many times. The chain has TRBV4-1 and TRBJ1-1; weak D call: TRBD1 (6 bases). Looked up from germline, CDR1 is MGHRA and CDR2 is YSYEKL. The CDR3 contains 19 residues. V shed 2 bases and J shed 5 bases, with 27 bases lying between them. The chain's CDR3 is CASSQPRSSRGGGGTEAFF. The CDR3 DNA reads TGCGCCAGCAGCCAACCCCGAAGTTCCCGCGGAGGGGGAGGGACTGAAGCTTTCTTT.

This clonotype has ten or more counts. The rearrangement links TRBV7-2 to TRBJ2-5, with D perhaps matching TRBD2 (5 bases). The CDR3 length is 15 residues. V gave up 6 bases and J gave up 1 base, with 15 bases separating them. Germline values: CDR1 SGHTA, CDR2 FQGNSA. The CDR3 loop is CASSFRSGVQETQYF. CDR3 nucleotide sequence: TGTGCCAGCAGTTTCCGGAGCGGTGTCCAAGAGACCCAGTACTTC.

The CDR3 nucleotides are TGCGCCAGCAGCTGGACGGACAGTTACAATGAGCAGTTCTTC. Its protein product is CASSWTDSYNEQFF. The chain joins TRBV5-1 to TRBJ2-1, with D perhaps matching TRBD1 (6 bases). Germline V gives CDR1 SGHRS, CDR2 YFSETQ. The V gene lost 3 bases and the J gene lost 4 bases, with 11 bases spanning the gap. This CDR3 comprises 14 residues. The full variable domain, rest sourced from reference TRBV5-1 and TRBJ2-1, is KAGVTQTPRYLIKTRGQQVTLSCSPISGHRSVSWYQQTPGQGLQFLFEYFSETQRNKGNFPGRFSGRQFSNSRSEMNVSTLELGDSALYLCASSWTDSYNEQFFGPGTRLTVL.

The table lists this clonotype with a few counts. The chain links TRBV6-5 to TRBJ2-6, with 10 bases identical to TRBD1. Germline CDR1 reads MNHEY; CDR2 reads SVGAGI. The CDR3 loop spans 18 amino acids. V lost 0 bases, J lost 1 base, and 3 bases stayed unmatched. The CDR3 sequence is CASSYSTGGRSGANVLTF. The CDR3, as DNA: TGTGCCAGCAGTTACTCGACAGGGGGCAGATCTGGGGCCAACGTCCTGACTTTC.

The V and J genes are TRBV29-1 and TRBJ2-2, with 7 bases that match TRBD1. Trimming took 3 bases from V and 1 from J; bases not matched to a gene: 2. Germline values: CDR1 SQVTM, CDR2 ANQGSEA. The CDR3 loop spans 14 amino acids. The CDR3 sequence is CSVERQGNTGELFF. CDR3 DNA: TGCAGCGTTGAGCGACAGGGGAACACCGGGGAGCTGTTTTTT.

This clonotype was found many times. The chain couples TRBV7-2 to TRBJ1-4; TRBD1 aligns across 10 bases. The CDR3 is 16 residues long. Germline CDR1 SGHTA, CDR2 FQGNSA. The ends lost 2 bases at V and 5 bases at J; junction bases unmatched: 5. The CDR3 loop is CASSLNRGQGNEKLFF. CDR3 coding DNA: TGTGCCAGCAGCTTAAATCGGGGACAGGGGAATGAAAAACTGTTTTTT.

The J gene is TRBJ1-3, the V gene TRBV4-1; D call uncertain. Germline V gene lookup returns CDR1 MGHRA and CDR2 YSYEKL. V was pared by 3 bases and J by 0 bases, with 15 bases between. The length of the CDR3 is 17 residues. DNA of the CDR3: TGCGCCAGCAGCCAGGTAGTGACCAGCGGCTCTGGAAACACCATATATTTT. Translation: CASSQVVTSGSGNTIYF.

This clonotype turned up a few times. The chain couples TRBV20-1 to TRBJ1-1; D remains unclear. The CDR3 length is 14 residues. V lost 6 bases and J 0 bases, leaving 14 bases between the germline ends. Germline CDR1 is DFQATT and CDR2 is SNEGSKA (reference sequence). The CDR3 bases are TGCAGTGCGCGCCCCCAGACCGTGAACACTGAAGCTTTCTTT. The encoded protein is CSARPQTVNTEAFF.

The table lists this clonotype with a few counts. The V call is TRBV7-9, the J call TRBJ2-5, with D possibly being TRBD2 (6 bases). The V end was cut by 4 bases, the J end by 0 bases, with 9 bases between. The CDR3 is 14 residues long. CDR1 SEHNR and CDR2 FQNEAQ come from the germline V gene (reference sequence). The CDR3 bases are TGTGCCAGCAGCTACCGGGGGAACCAAGAGACCCAGTACTTC. This encodes CASSYRGNQETQYF.

This clonotype turned up a few times. V is TRBV3-1 and J is TRBJ1-1; no clear D. V lost 5 bases and J 11 bases, leaving 18 bases between the germline ends. CDR1 and CDR2 (germline): LGHDT, YNNKEL (reference sequence). This CDR3 region has 13 residues. CDR3 coding DNA: TGTGCCAGCAGCGCCCAGGAGGCCCGAACCGCTTTCTTT. This sequence encodes CASSAQEARTAFF.

This rearrangement joins TRBV12-3 or TRBV12-4 to TRBJ2-5; 8 bases fit TRBD1. Losses at the gene ends were 6 bases for V and 4 bases for J; bases not matched to a gene: 4. CDR3 length: 13 amino acids. In DNA form, the CDR3 reads TGTGCCAGCAGATATACAGGGGGAGAGACCCAGTACTTC. It translates to CASRYTGGETQYF.

The rearrangement joins TRBV19 to TRBJ2-6; 8 positions match TRBD1. From germline, CDR1 is LNHDA and CDR2 SQIVND (reference sequence). The CDR3 covers 17 residues. J was trimmed by 0 bases and V by 5 bases; bases with no gene match: 6. CDR3 nucleotides: TGTGCCAGTAGTCTCCGGGACAGGCACTCTGGGGCCAACGTCCTGACTTTC. Its translation is CASSLRDRHSGANVLTF.

The J gene is TRBJ2-5, the V gene TRBV2, with TRBD2 matching 8 bases. The V segment lost 8 bases and the J segment 2 bases; nucleotides outside the gene matches: 7. This CDR3 contains 14 residues. Germline V gene sequence: CDR1 SNHLY, CDR2 FYNNEI. The CDR3 here is CASRKLAVQETQYF. DNA for the CDR3: TGTGCCAGCCGAAAACTAGCGGTACAAGAGACCCAGTACTTC.